Reported below is one TCR beta chain. Its antigen is unknown. At one boundary the junction diverges from the germline segment, which might be a read error. MiXCR re-clonotyped the PCR reads for TCRdb. This sample has 25,000 to 35,000 clones, with just under 25% found just once. The source of the sample is a study of metastatic and nonmetastatic thyroid tumors. For the study at large: A comparison of repertoires was made across blood and tumor or nodule tissue from malignant and benign thyroid patients.

The germline gives CDR1 WSHSY, CDR2 SAAADI. The CDR3 consists of 12 residues. Nobody among the patients had been given any treatment before thyroid surgery. Study results and limitations: Malignant thyroid tumors reportedly exceeded benign nodules significantly in TCR beta diversity, with the difference appearing in blood and tumor.

The chain joins TRBV10-2 to TRBJ2-7; D not certain. Sequencing was done on a sample of blood. The clonotype originates from a female donor with papillary thyroid cancer or a benign thyroid nodule (not recorded which). Some clones in this sample may be carry-over from other donors' samples. The CDR3 spells CASKPKSNEHYF. In nucleotides, the CDR3 is TGCGCCAGCAAGCCCAAGTCCAACGAGCATTACTTC.